This T cell receptor beta chain was recovered during a study of early T cells in non-severe SARS-CoV-2 infection. At the level of the study: Unsorted whole-blood RNA was sequenced in bulk, leaving chains unpaired. Findings of the study overall: Anti-spike CD8 responses were favored in VDJdb matching, and private and CD4 specificities were missed.

cDNA molecules, individually, were tagged with unique molecular identifiers. One entry per CDR3 protein results from TCRdb running MiXCR on the 5' RACE reads. The sample lists tens of thousands of distinct CDR3 sequences; about 12% were seen once. As to this clonotype: Its antigen is undetermined.

Between the trimmed V and J ends, which lost 8 bases and 3 bases, there was a span of 16 bases. CDR1 and CDR2 (germline): SGHVS, FQNEAQ. This CDR3 is built from 14 residues. The sample was whole blood. This TCR was recovered from an adult who was a healthcare worker with PCR-confirmed SARS-CoV-2 infection or an uninfected control (not recorded which). The chain joins TRBV7-8 to TRBJ1-1, with a weak D call TRBD1 (6 bases). The CDR3 spells CASLPPDRHTEAFF. The CDR3 nucleotides are TGTGCCAGCCTCCCACCAGACAGGCACACTGAAGCTTTCTTT.